The entry that follows covers one TCR beta chain sequence. Its antigen remains unidentified. Read data end 3 residues before the CDR3 end; the end is taken from the germline J gene. The data belong to a study of T cells in women clearing cervical HPV infection. Study as a whole: Case blood drawn at lesion detection; control blood after infection cleared. Case blood was drawn a median approximately 150 days after lesion detection. Overall study findings and caveats: Cases carried less TRBV6-7 than controls: about 0.1% versus 0.15%.

Some clones are missing from TCRdb's copy, which holds only in-frame ones; the method was immunoSEQ multiplex PCR. Seen in this sample are 46,000 or so clones; the ten most common clones hold roughly 35%. The CDR3 is 17 amino acids. Trimming cost V 0 bases and J 3 bases, with 12 bases left between them. Germline loops: CDR1 LNHDA, CDR2 SQIVND (reference sequence). Sequencing was performed on blood buffy coat. The TCR was taken from a woman between 18 and 70 years old with a cervical HPV16 infection that either progressed to CIN3+ or cleared (not recorded which). The rearrangement links TRBV19 to TRBJ2-6; D perhaps matches TRBD1 (6 bases). The CDR3 region is CASSIDNTGSGANVLTF. CDR3 bases read: TGTGCCAGTAGTATAGATAATACAGGGAGTGGGGCCAACGTC.